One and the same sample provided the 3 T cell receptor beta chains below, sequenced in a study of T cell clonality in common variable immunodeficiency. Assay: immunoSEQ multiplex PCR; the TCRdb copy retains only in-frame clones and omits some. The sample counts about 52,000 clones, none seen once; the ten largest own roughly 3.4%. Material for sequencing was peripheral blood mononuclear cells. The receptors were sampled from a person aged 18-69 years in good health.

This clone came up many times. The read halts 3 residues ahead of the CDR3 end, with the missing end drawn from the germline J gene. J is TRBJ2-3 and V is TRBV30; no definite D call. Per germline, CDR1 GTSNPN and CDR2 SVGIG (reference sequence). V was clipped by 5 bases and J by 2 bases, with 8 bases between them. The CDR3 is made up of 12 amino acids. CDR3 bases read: TGTGCCTGGTTACAATACACAGATACG. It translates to CAWLQYTDT. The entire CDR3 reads CAWLQYTDTQYF.

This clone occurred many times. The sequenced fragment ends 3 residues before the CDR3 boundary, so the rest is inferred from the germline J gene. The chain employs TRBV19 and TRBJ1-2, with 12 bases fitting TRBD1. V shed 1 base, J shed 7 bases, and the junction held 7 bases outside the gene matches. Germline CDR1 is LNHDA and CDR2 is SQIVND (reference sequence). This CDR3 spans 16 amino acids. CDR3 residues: CASSIVDGTGGVGYTF. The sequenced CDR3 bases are TGTGCCAGTAGTATAGTTGACGGGACAGGGGGCGTTGGC.

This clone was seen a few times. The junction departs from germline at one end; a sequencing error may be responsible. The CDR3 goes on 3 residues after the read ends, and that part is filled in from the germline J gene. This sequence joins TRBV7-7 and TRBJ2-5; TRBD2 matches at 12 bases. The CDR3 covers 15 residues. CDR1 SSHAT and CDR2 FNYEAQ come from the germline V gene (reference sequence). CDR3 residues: CASSPTSGRPETQYF. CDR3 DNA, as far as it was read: TGTGCTAGCAGCCCGACTAGCGGGAGACCGGAGACC.